One sample yielded the 24 T cell receptor beta chains listed below, sequenced in a study of T cell repertoires in cytomegalovirus infection. TCRdb called the reads again in MiXCR, with one record for every CDR3 protein. The sample includes more than 650,000 distinct CDR3 sequences, 35% of them seen just once. The sequencing input was PBMCs. The receptors were gathered from a human donor in good health (CMV status not recorded). Some clones in this sample may be carry-over from other donors' samples.

The sample holds a few counts of this clonotype. J is TRBJ1-5 and V is TRBV28; a weak D match, TRBD1 (6 bases). The CDR3 is made up of 14 amino acids. Germline V gene lookup returns CDR1 MDHEN and CDR2 SYDVKM. V was clipped by 9 bases and J by 5 bases, with 17 bases between them. The DNA for the CDR3 is TGTGCCAGTTCTAACCTCAGGGGCTATCAGCCCCAGCATTTT. Its translation is CASSNLRGYQPQHF.

The rearrangement links TRBV6-8 to TRBJ1-6, with D uncertain. The germline gives CDR1 MNHGY, CDR2 SAAAGT. The CDR3 loop spans 15 amino acids. The V and J ends lost 0 bases and 4 bases respectively, with 7 bases between them. The CDR3 is CASSYSMGYNSPLHF. Written as DNA, the CDR3 is TGTGCCAGCAGTTACTCGATGGGTTATAATTCACCCCTCCACTTT.

Only a few counts were recorded for this clonotype. This chain links TRBV10-1 with TRBJ2-5; a weak D match, TRBD2 (6 bases). The germline V gene has CDR1 WNHNN and CDR2 SYGVQD (reference sequence). There are 14 residues in the CDR3. The V and J ends lost 3 bases and 2 bases respectively, with 10 bases between them. CDR3 in amino acids: CASSESAGQETQYF. The CDR3 DNA is TGCGCCAGCAGTGAATCGGCGGGGCAAGAGACCCAGTACTTC.

The chain couples TRBV7-3 to TRBJ1-5, with D uncertain. Per germline, CDR1 SGHTA and CDR2 FQGTGA. The CDR3 extends over 16 amino acids. Trimming left V 5 bases short and J 9 bases short, with 23 bases between. The chain's CDR3 is CASSREKNPEEPPQHF. DNA for the CDR3: TGTGCCAGCAGCCGGGAGAAGAACCCCGAGGAACCGCCCCAGCATTTT.

In DNA form, the CDR3 reads TGTGCCAGCAGCCATGGGACTAGCCAAAGTGAGCAGTTCTTC. Its protein product is CASSHGTSQSEQFF. This chain connects TRBV7-2 to TRBJ2-1; 9 nucleotides line up with TRBD2. V was clipped by 5 bases and J by 9 bases; unmatched bases: 8. Germline CDR1 reads SGHTA; CDR2 reads FQGNSA. There are 14 residues in the CDR3.

This clonotype was observed a handful of times. This chain links TRBV12-3 or TRBV12-4 with TRBJ1-1; D is uncertain. V lost 2 bases and J lost 3, with 10 bases in between. The CDR3 contains 14 residues. The CDR3 DNA reads TGTGCCAGCAGTTTACGGGGTCGGCACACTGAAGCTTTCTTT. Protein product: CASSLRGRHTEAFF.

The V gene is TRBV5-6, the J gene TRBJ2-1; TRBD1 matches 9 bases. The V gene end was trimmed by 4 bases and the J gene end by 8 bases; junction bases not matched to a gene: 19. The CDR3 is 18 amino acids. CDR1 and CDR2 from the germline V gene are SGHDT and YYEEEE. In nucleotides, the CDR3 is TGTGCCAGCAGCGTGGCTCCGGGACAGGGTTCATCCGGCCATGAGCAGTTCTTC. Residues: CASSVAPGQGSSGHEQFF.

The chain employs TRBV10-3 and TRBJ2-7, with a weak D call TRBD2 (5 bases). This CDR3 contains 12 residues. The germline V and J ends were trimmed by 4 bases and 6 bases, with 10 bases remaining between them. Germline V gives CDR1 ENHRY, CDR2 SYGVKD. CDR3 nucleotides: TGTGCCATCAGTGCCGAGGGTCGCGAGCAGTACTTC. Its protein is CAISAEGREQYF.

At least ten counts were recorded for this clonotype. The chain couples TRBV6-1 to TRBJ1-2; TRBD1 might be the D (6 bases). Looked up from germline, CDR1 is MNHNS and CDR2 is SASEGT. V gave up 3 bases and J gave up 4 bases, with 6 bases separating them. The CDR3 has 12 amino acids. The CDR3 here is CASSEDSYGYTF. The CDR3 region has the DNA TGTGCCAGCAGTGAGGACAGCTATGGCTACACCTTC.

This chain links TRBV4-1 with TRBJ1-4; D remains ambiguous. The V gene lost 4 bases and the J gene lost 11 bases, with 17 bases spanning the gap. This CDR3 has 14 amino acids. Germline lookup yields CDR1 MGHRA and CDR2 YSYEKL. The chain's CDR3 is CASSPETQGWKLFF. As DNA, the CDR3 is TGCGCCAGCAGCCCCGAAACCCAAGGATGGAAACTGTTTTTT.

This clonotype was seen repeatedly, ten times or more. CDR3 region: CASMKTGGSYEQYF. CDR3 bases: TGTGCCAGCATGAAGACAGGAGGCTCCTACGAGCAGTACTTC. The V gene is TRBV3-1, the J gene TRBJ2-7; a weak D match, TRBD1 (6 bases). The germline V gene has CDR1 LGHDT and CDR2 YNNKEL (reference sequence). The ends were cut back, 7 bases at V and 0 bases at J, with 13 bases in the middle. The CDR3 loop spans 14 amino acids.

The CDR3 protein is CSAQRESGAGNTIYF. The DNA of the CDR3 is TGCAGCGCCCAAAGGGAGTCAGGCGCTGGAAACACCATATATTTT. The rearrangement joins TRBV29-1 to TRBJ1-3, with no clear D. This CDR3 is built from 15 residues. CDR1 and CDR2 from the germline V gene are SQVTM and ANQGSEA. Trimming pared 7 bases from V and 2 bases from J, leaving 18 bases between. Together with reference TRBV29-1 and TRBJ1-3, the CDR3 gives the full variable domain: SAVISQKPSRDICQRGTSLTIQCQVDSQVTMMFWYRQQPGQSLTLIATANQGSEATYESGFVIDKFPISRPNLTFSTLTVSNMSPEDSSIYLCSAQRESGAGNTIYFGEGSWLTVV.

The rearrangement links TRBV3-1 to TRBJ2-7, with D possibly TRBD1 on 6 matching bases. The CDR3 has 17 residues. V dropped 0 bases and J dropped 0 bases, with 15 bases sitting between them. Germline V CDR1 and CDR2: LGHDT, YNNKEL (reference sequence). CDR3 DNA sequence: TGTGCCAGCAGCCAAGATTACCCGACAGGCCTCTCCTACGAGCAGTACTTC. It encodes CASSQDYPTGLSYEQYF.

The V gene is TRBV6-5, the J gene TRBJ2-7, with D possibly TRBD1 on 6 matching bases. Trimming stripped 0 bases from V and 5 bases from J, with 14 bases between. This CDR3 contains 15 residues. CDR1 is MNHEY, CDR2 SVGAGI, per germline. The CDR3 protein is CASSYSGASPNEQYF. CDR3 DNA: TGTGCCAGCAGTTACTCGGGGGCATCGCCCAACGAGCAGTACTTC.

This clonotype was counted many times. CDR3 loop: CASSLGTSSYNEQFF. CDR3 nucleotides: TGTGCCAGCAGCTTAGGGACTAGCTCCTACAATGAGCAGTTCTTC. The V call is TRBV7-6, the J call TRBJ2-1, with 7 bases that match TRBD2. This CDR3 comprises 15 residues. Losses at the gene ends were 1 base for V and 0 bases for J; bases not matched to a gene: 0. The V gene's germline CDR1 is SGHVS and CDR2 FNYEAQ.

Remarks on this clonotype: One end of the junction is discordant with germline, which a read error may explain. The gene calls are TRBV28 and TRBJ1-3, with unresolved D. The CDR3 sequence is 15 residues long. In germline, CDR1 is MDHEN, CDR2 SYDVKM. The CDR3 coding sequence is TGTGACAGCAGTGCTGACCTTGAAGAAGGAAACACCATATATTTT. Translated, it gives CDSSADLEEGNTIYF.

The chain combines TRBV28 with TRBJ2-1; D is perhaps TRBD2 (6 bases). The CDR3 has 14 residues. Looked up from germline, CDR1 is MDHEN and CDR2 is SYDVKM. V gave up 3 bases and J gave up 8 bases, with 14 bases separating them. CDR3 in amino acids: CASSLAGLGHEQFF. DNA for the CDR3: TGTGCCAGCAGTTTGGCGGGGCTTGGGCATGAGCAGTTCTTC.

This chain uses TRBV4-3 with TRBJ1-1; 8 nucleotides match TRBD1. Germline CDR1 and CDR2: LGHNA and YSLEER. The junction had 14 bases not matched to a gene; V was cut back by 0 bases and J by 2 bases. This CDR3 contains 19 residues. The CDR3 reads CASSQEVLAGGRINTEAFF. The CDR3 DNA is TGCGCCAGCAGCCAAGAAGTTTTGGCAGGGGGCCGTATAAACACTGAAGCTTTCTTT.

This clonotype was counted only a few times. The CDR3 spells CASSQDVGRDEQPQHF. The CDR3, as DNA: TGCGCCAGCAGCCAAGATGTTGGCAGGGATGAGCAGCCCCAGCATTTT. The rearrangement uses TRBV4-1 and TRBJ1-5; possibly TRBD1 for D (5 bases). The CDR3 covers 16 residues. The V end was cut by 0 bases, the J end by 7 bases, with 16 bases between. Germline loops: CDR1 MGHRA, CDR2 YSYEKL.

This clonotype was counted a few times. The rearrangement links TRBV7-6 to TRBJ2-1; perhaps TRBD2 as D (5 bases). This CDR3 comprises 14 residues. Germline loops: CDR1 SGHVS, CDR2 FNYEAQ. Trimming took off 5 bases at V and 6 bases at J, with 14 bases between the two ends. The CDR3 nucleotides are TGTGCCAGCAGCGCCCCGACTACCCTCAATGAGCAGTTCTTC. Translated: CASSAPTTLNEQFF.

This clonotype was detected a few times. The chain combines TRBV7-8 with TRBJ2-7, with D possibly TRBD2 on 6 matching bases. The V gene lost 0 bases and the J gene lost 0 bases, with 9 bases spanning the gap. Looked up from germline, CDR1 is SGHVS and CDR2 is FQNEAQ. The CDR3 sequence is 15 residues long. The CDR3 loop reads CASSLAGGYSYEQYF. The DNA of the CDR3 is TGTGCCAGCAGCTTAGCGGGGGGATACTCCTACGAGCAGTACTTC. Filled out from reference TRBV7-8 and TRBJ2-7, the complete variable domain reads GAGVSQSPRYKVAKRGQDVALRCDPISGHVSLFWYQQALGQGPEFLTYFQNEAQLDKSGLPSDRFFAERPEGSVSTLKIQRTQQEDSAVYLCASSLAGGYSYEQYFGPGTRLTVT.

V usage is TRBV6-6 and J usage is TRBJ2-5, with 10 nucleotides matching TRBD1. Germline V gives CDR1 MNHNY, CDR2 SVGAGI (reference sequence). This CDR3 region has 14 residues. V dropped 4 bases and J dropped 4; count of bases not matched to a gene: 3. The CDR3 sequence: CASSWTGGVETQYF. The CDR3 DNA sequence: TGTGCCAGCAGTTGGACAGGGGGTGTAGAGACCCAGTACTTC.

This clonotype was found a few times. The chain combines TRBV12-5 with TRBJ1-1, with D unresolved. There are 13 residues in the CDR3. Trimming removed 2 bases at V and 5 bases at J, with 9 bases between. Germline loops: CDR1 LGHNT, CDR2 FRNRAP. CDR3 protein: CASGLISGTEAFF. The CDR3 coding sequence is TGTGCTAGTGGTTTGATCAGCGGGACTGAAGCTTTCTTT.

This clonotype was detected ten times or more. The rearrangement links TRBV7-2 to TRBJ1-6, with TRBD1 matching over 9 bases. This CDR3 is 15 amino acids long. V shed 5 bases and J 7 bases; nucleotides not matched to a gene: 6. From germline, CDR1 is SGHTA and CDR2 FQGNSA. The CDR3 DNA reads TGTGCCAGCAGCCTTGGGACAGGGCAAAATTCACCCCTCCACTTT. Translation: CASSLGTGQNSPLHF. The full variable domain, with the rest looked up from reference TRBV7-2 and TRBJ1-6, is GAGVSQSPSNKVTEKGKDVELRCDPISGHTALYWYRQSLGQGLEFLIYFQGNSAPDKSGLPSDRFSAERTGGSVSTLTIQRTQQEDSAVYLCASSLGTGQNSPLHFGNGTRLTVT.